The following is a T cell receptor (beta chain) sequence with its context. How the authors handled the data: Amplification of reference gene primers was used by the study to estimate nucleated cell counts. TCRdb keeps only in-frame clones here, not all; method: immunoSEQ multiplex PCR. That table supplies the V and J calls and clone size; D and trimming were determined from the DNA. In the table there are a few hundred thousand clones, 86% of which are singletons. Germline values: CDR1 MNHEY, CDR2 SVGAGI. This CDR3 is 12 amino acids long. V gave up 6 bases and J gave up 12 bases; unmatched junction bases: 10. The data stem from a study of blood T cell repertoires in COVID-19. As for the study in general: Sites in the United States, Italy and Spain provided acute and convalescent COVID-19 samples. PBMCs, B-cell-depleted T cells, or T cells provided the cDNA or gDNA that made up the material.

The V and J genes are TRBV6-5 and TRBJ1-2; 7 bases map to TRBD1. The TCR sequence derives from a man at least 80 years old with acute or convalescent COVID-19. Sequencing was carried out using peripheral blood. DNA for the CDR3: TGTGCCAGCAGACCAGGGGGAGGTTTGGACACCTTC. It encodes CASRPGGGLDTF.